A selection of T cell receptor beta chains follows, all from one sample in a study of blood T cell repertoires in COVID-19. Sequencing used immunoSEQ multiplex PCR; TCRdb keeps in-frame clones, though not all of them. The table has about 150,000 clones, 75% to 85% seen once. Sequenced sample: peripheral blood. The receptors were sampled from a woman between 50 and 59 years old with acute or convalescent COVID-19. The CDR3 runs from the conserved cysteine through the conserved F or W. The D gene is left open where the match is weak. Not all rows give a size; the values are once, few, many and, for expanded clones, a class.

-,TRBJ1-1,-,TRBV6-5,TGTGCCAGCAGTACACGCTTGACAGGGAACACTGAAGCTTTCTTT,CASSTRLTGNTEAFF
-,TRBJ2-3,-,TRBV19,TGTGCCAGTAGTGTCCAGAGGAGAAGCACAGATACGCAGTATTTT,CASSVQRRSTDTQYF
-,TRBJ1-2,-,TRBV25-1,TGTGCCAGCAGTCTCTCCCCGGGGAACTATGGCTACACCTTC,CASSLSPGNYGYTF
-,TRBJ1-2,-,TRBV6-5,TGTGCCAGCAGTTACTCGGCGGGGCAGGGTTATGGCTACACCTTC,CASSYSAGQGYGYTF
few,TRBJ1-2,TRBD1,TRBV7-9,TGTGCCAGCAGCTTAGGAGGGACAGTCTATGGCTACACCTTC,CASSLGGTVYGYTF
-,TRBJ2-3,-,TRBV5-1,TGCGCCAGCAGCTTGGGGCAAGACACAGATACGCAGTATTTT,CASSLGQDTDTQYF
-,TRBJ2-7,TRBD1,TRBV7-2,TGTGCCAGCAGCCTTTGGACAGGGGGGACCTACGAGCAGTACTTC,CASSLWTGGTYEQYF
-,TRBJ2-3,-,TRBV29-1,TGCAGCGTGACCCGACAGGGAGGAAACACAGATACGCAGTATTTT,CSVTRQGGNTDTQYF
-,TRBJ2-3,-,TRBV6-5,TGTGCCAGCAGTCTCCCTGCGGAGCAGGGTACGCAGTATTTT,CASSLPAEQGTQYF
-,TRBJ2-3,TRBD2,TRBV6-4,TGTGCCAGCAGAACCCTCGAGTCTAGCGGGGGGGTCACAGATACGCAGTATTTT,CASRTLESSGGVTDTQYF
-,TRBJ1-5,TRBD1,TRBV7-2,TGTGCCAGCAGCGACAGGGGTGGACAGCCCCAGCATTTT,CASSDRGGQPQHF
-,TRBJ2-3,TRBD2,TRBV2,TGTGCCAGCAGTGAGGGAGAGCGGGGGGTTGCAGATACGCAGTATTTT,CASSEGERGVADTQYF
-,TRBJ2-5,-,TRBV6-2/TRBV6-3,TGTGCCAGCAGCCAACTCGACAGGCAACAAGAGACCCAGTACTTC,CASSQLDRQQETQYF
many,TRBJ1-4,TRBD1,TRBV27,TGTGCCAGCAGTTCTCACAGGGGGCATGCAACTAATGAAAAACTGTTTTTT,CASSSHRGHATNEKLFF
-,TRBJ1-1,-,TRBV6-5,TGTGCCAGCAGTTACTATCCCCGTGACACTGAAGCTTTCTTT,CASSYYPRDTEAFF
-,TRBJ2-7,TRBD1,TRBV29-1,TGCAGCGTAGGGACAGGGGGCTACGAGCAGTACTTC,CSVGTGGYEQYF
-,TRBJ1-2,-,TRBV19,TGTGCCAGTTGCTCCGCGGACAGAGACTATGGCTACACCTTC,CASCSADRDYGYTF
-,TRBJ2-2,TRBD2,TRBV11-2,TGTGCCAGCAGCTCATACCTAGCGGGGGGACTTGGTAGCGGGGAGCTGTTTTTT,CASSSYLAGGLGSGELFF
-,TRBJ2-1,TRBD2,TRBV19,TGTGCCAGTAGTAAGACTAGCGGGGATTACAATGAGCAGTTCTTC,CASSKTSGDYNEQFF
-,TRBJ2-1,TRBD1,TRBV10-3,TGTGCCATCAGAGCCGGGACAGGGGAATTCAATGAGCAGTTCTTC,CAIRAGTGEFNEQFF
few,TRBJ1-1,-,TRBV5-1,TGCGCCAGCAGCATATCCCCAGGAGGGACTGAAGCTTTCTTT,CASSISPGGTEAFF
-,TRBJ2-1,-,TRBV28,TGTGCCAGCAGTGGTGCGGGGGCGCGCGGAAATGAGCAGTTCTTC,CASSGAGARGNEQFF
-,TRBJ1-5,TRBD1,TRBV7-2,TGTGCCAGCAGCTTAGTTGACAGGGGTGATCAGCCCCAGCATTTT,CASSLVDRGDQPQHF
-,TRBJ1-1,-,TRBV25-1,TGTGCCAGTTCCCTAGGTACTTATGAAGCTTTCTTT,CASSLGTYEAFF
once,TRBJ2-3,-,TRBV5-1,TGCGCCAGCAGCGGGGCCTTCACAGATACGCAGTATTTT,CASSGAFTDTQYF
-,TRBJ1-1,-,TRBV10-3,TGTGCCATCCGTGGTCAGGGTTCGGGTACTGAAGCTTTCTTT,CAIRGQGSGTEAFF
-,TRBJ2-1,-,TRBV12-5,TGTGCTAGTGGCCAGGGACTTTCCTACAATGAGCAGTTCTTC,CASGQGLSYNEQFF
-,TRBJ2-7,-,TRBV13,TGTGCCAGCAGCTTACCGACATCCGAGCAGTACTTC,CASSLPTSEQYF
-,TRBJ2-4,-,TRBV4-3,TGCGCCAGCAGCTTTACCGGAGGGAAAATAGCCAAAAACATTCAGTACTTC,CASSFTGGKIAKNIQYF
-,TRBJ1-2,TRBD1,TRBV6-5,TGTGCCAGCAGTTGGGGACAGGGAGACTATGGCTACACCTTC,CASSWGQGDYGYTF
-,TRBJ1-1,TRBD1,TRBV6-6,TGTGCCAGCAGTCAACCTCCGGGACAGGGCGGGATGAACACTGAAGCTTTCTTT,CASSQPPGQGGMNTEAFF
-,TRBJ2-1,-,TRBV6-5,TGTGCCAGCAGTTACTCGATACAGGCGGGGACTGAGCAGTTCTTC,CASSYSIQAGTEQFF
-,TRBJ2-2,-,TRBV4-3,TGCGCCAGCAGCCAAGAGACGAGAGGGAACACCGGGGAGCTGTTTTTT,CASSQETRGNTGELFF
few,TRBJ1-2,TRBD1,TRBV19,TGTGCCAGTAGTTCAAAGCCCGGGACAGGGTCTGGCTACACCTTC,CASSSKPGTGSGYTF
-,TRBJ2-1,TRBD2,TRBV4-1,TGCGCCAGCAGCCAAGAGGGGGGGTTGGCTGAGCAGTTCTTC,CASSQEGGLAEQFF
-,TRBJ1-2,-,TRBV19,TGTGCCAGTAGTATGTTCCTTATTTCCCTCCCTGGCTACACCTTC,CASSMFLISLPGYTF
-,TRBJ1-5,-,TRBV19,TGTGCCAGTTCTCGGGGGGCATTGGAGCCCCAGCATTTT,CASSRGALEPQHF
-,TRBJ1-1,-,TRBV27,TGTGCCAGCAGTTTATCGATCGGGGACTCCTTTTTGAACACTGAAGCTTTCTTT,CASSLSIGDSFLNTEAFF
-,TRBJ1-5,-,TRBV29-1,TGCAGCGTCCAATATGGACGGGGACAGCCCCAGCATTTT,CSVQYGRGQPQHF
-,TRBJ1-5,-,TRBV16,TGTGCCAGCAGCCAGCCCCTGGGGGGGAATCAGCCCCAGCATTTT,CASSQPLGGNQPQHF
-,TRBJ2-1,TRBD2,TRBV3-1/TRBV3-2,TGTGCCAGCAGCCTGGGACTAGCGGGGGGAGGATTTACAGAGCAGTTCTTC,CASSLGLAGGGFTEQFF
-,TRBJ1-1,-,TRBV20-1,TGCAGTGCTAGTGCTCCGAACACTGAAGCTTTCTTT,CSASAPNTEAFF
few,TRBJ2-4,-,TRBV27,TGTGCCAGCAGTAGACTATCAGGAGACATTCAGTACTTC,CASSRLSGDIQYF
-,TRBJ2-1,-,TRBV28,TGTGCCAGCAGTCTCGGACTGGACCACAATGAGCAGTTCTTC,CASSLGLDHNEQFF
-,TRBJ1-1,-,TRBV5-8,TGTGCCAGCAGCCTGACAGTATCTGAAGCTTTCTTT,CASSLTVSEAFF
-,TRBJ2-1,-,TRBV6-5,TGTGCCAGCTCCCAAGGTCGGGGGTCCTACAATGAGCAGTTCTTC,CASSQGRGSYNEQFF